Following are 5 T cell receptor beta chains from one sample sequenced in a study of identical twins. TCRdb recomputed calls from the 5' RACE reads with MiXCR, one row per CDR3 protein. The table includes under 900,000 distinct CDR3 sequences, over 15% detected once. The same data also contributed to another study, on T cells expressing NK-cell markers.

Specimen: PBMCs. The receptor source for this set is a woman aged 18 to 35 in good health.

This clonotype was detected ten times or more. V is TRBV5-8 and J is TRBJ2-4; TRBD1 might be the D (6 bases). Trimming removed 0 bases from V and 10 bases from J, with 17 bases in between. From germline, CDR1 is SGHTS and CDR2 YDEGEE. This CDR3 is 15 amino acids long. This CDR3 reads CASSLDQGKGSIQYF. Here the CDR3 DNA reads TGTGCCAGCAGCTTGGATCAGGGGAAGGGCTCAATTCAGTACTTC. Full variable domain (outside the CDR3, taken from reference TRBV5-8 and TRBJ2-4): EAGVTQSPTHLIKTRGQQATLRCSPISGHTSVYWYQQALGLGLQFLLWYDEGEERNRGNFPPRFSGRQFPNYSSELNVNALELEDSALYLCASSLDQGKGSIQYFGAGTRLSVL.

This clonotype was counted a few times. The J gene is TRBJ2-1, the V gene TRBV3-1; no definite D call. V lost 4 bases to trimming and J lost 10 bases, with 14 bases between them. The CDR3 totals 13 residues. The V gene's germline CDR1 is LGHDT and CDR2 YNNKEL (reference sequence). CDR3 bases: TGTGCCAGCAGCCGGCCTAGATCGGGCGAGCAGTTCTTC. As protein: CASSRPRSGEQFF.

The chain combines TRBV12-5 with TRBJ2-7, with TRBD2 matching over 7 bases. Germline V gene data show CDR1 as LGHNT and CDR2 as FRNRAP. The CDR3 sequence is 13 residues long. V dropped 5 bases and J dropped 4; count of bases not matched to a gene: 5. The CDR3 DNA is TGTGCTAGTGGTCCCCCCGGGAGGTACGAGCAGTACTTC. Its protein is CASGPPGRYEQYF.

This clonotype has more than one count but fewer than ten. The V gene is TRBV29-1, the J gene TRBJ1-2, with a possible D match to TRBD1 (6 bases). Trimming took 6 bases from V and 2 from J, leaving 13 bases between them. The CDR3 loop spans 13 amino acids. The germline CDR1 and CDR2 sequences are SQVTM and ANQGSEA. The DNA for the CDR3 is TGCAGCGTCGGACCGACAGGCAACTATGGCTACACCTTC. It is translated as CSVGPTGNYGYTF. Combining the CDR3 with reference TRBV29-1 and TRBJ1-2 gives the whole variable domain SAVISQKPSRDICQRGTSLTIQCQVDSQVTMMFWYRQQPGQSLTLIATANQGSEATYESGFVIDKFPISRPNLTFSTLTVSNMSPEDSSIYLCSVGPTGNYGYTFGSGTRLTVV.

This chain uses TRBV25-1 with TRBJ2-1; TRBD1 is a possible D gene (5 bases). Per germline, CDR1 MGHDK and CDR2 SYGVNS. There are 16 residues in the CDR3. Trimming shortened V by 3 bases and J by 7 bases, and 19 bases separated the two germline ends. In DNA, the CDR3 is TGTGCCAGCAGTGAGAGTCCAGGGCAGATTAGGAATGAGCAGTTCTTC. As protein: CASSESPGQIRNEQFF.